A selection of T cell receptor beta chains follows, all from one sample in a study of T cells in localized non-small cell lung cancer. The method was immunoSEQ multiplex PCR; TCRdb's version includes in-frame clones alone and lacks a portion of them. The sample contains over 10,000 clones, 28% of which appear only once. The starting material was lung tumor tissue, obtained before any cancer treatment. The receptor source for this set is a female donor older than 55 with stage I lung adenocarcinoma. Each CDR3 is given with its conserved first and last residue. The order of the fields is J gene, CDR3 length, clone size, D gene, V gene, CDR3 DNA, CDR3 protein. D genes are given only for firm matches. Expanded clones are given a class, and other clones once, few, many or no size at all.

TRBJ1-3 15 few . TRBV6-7 TGTGCCAGCAGTTACGTAGGCAGGGGTGGAAACACCATATATTTT CASSYVGRGGNTIYF
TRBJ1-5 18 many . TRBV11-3 TGTGCCAGCAGCGCGATCCCCACCGGGCCATCTTTTCATCAGCCCCAGCATTTT CASSAIPTGPSFHQPQHF
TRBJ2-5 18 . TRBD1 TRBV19 TGTGCCAGTAGTATTGGGGCTTACGGGGACAGGAGTAGAGAGACCCAGTACTTC CASSIGAYGDRSRETQYF
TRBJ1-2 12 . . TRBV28 TGTGCCAGCAGTTTTCAGGACTATGGCTACACCTTC CASSFQDYGYTF
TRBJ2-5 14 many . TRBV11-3 TGTGCCAGCAGCTTATATCCGGGCCAAGAGACCCAGTACTTC CASSLYPGQETQYF
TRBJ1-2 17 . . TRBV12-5 TGTGCTAGTGGTTTGGTACAGGGAAGTAGGGGTAACTATGGCTACACCTTC CASGLVQGSRGNYGYTF
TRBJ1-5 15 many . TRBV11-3 TGTGCCAGCACCCCCGGAGGCCCGGGCAATCAGCCCCAGCATTTT CASTPGGPGNQPQHF
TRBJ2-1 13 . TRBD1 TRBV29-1 TGCAGCGGCCGGGACAGGACCCGCAATGAGCAGTTCTTC CSGRDRTRNEQFF
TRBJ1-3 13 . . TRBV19 TGTGCCAGTAGTATACAGACTGGAAACACCATATATTTT CASSIQTGNTIYF
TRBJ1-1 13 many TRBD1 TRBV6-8 TGTGCCAGCAGAGACAGGGCAGCAACTGAAGCTTTCTTT CASRDRAATEAFF
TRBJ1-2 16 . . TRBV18 TGTGCCAGCTCACCAAGACGGCGCCCGTATGACTATGGCTACACCTTC CASSPRRRPYDYGYTF
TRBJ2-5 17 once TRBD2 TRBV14 TGTGCCAGCAGCCAAGAGATGCGGGGGGCGAAACAAGAGACCCAGTACTTC CASSQEMRGAKQETQYF
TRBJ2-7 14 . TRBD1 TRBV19 TGTGCCAGTAGTATGGGCGGGACAGGGGACGAGCAGTACTTC CASSMGGTGDEQYF
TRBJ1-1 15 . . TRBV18 TGTGCCAGCTCACCACTGAGGGTTTTGGGCACTGAAGCTTTCTTT CASSPLRVLGTEAFF
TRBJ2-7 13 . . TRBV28 TGTGCCTCCAGGCCCTCTTCGTCCTACGAGCAGTACTTC CASRPSSSYEQYF
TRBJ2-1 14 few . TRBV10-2 TGCGCCAGCAGTGACCCTCCCCAAGGCTATGAGCAGTTCTTC CASSDPPQGYEQFF
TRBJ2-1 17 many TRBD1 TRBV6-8 TGTGCCAGCAGTTACGAGGTCGGGACAGGGGTATTCGATGAGCAGTTCTTC CASSYEVGTGVFDEQFF
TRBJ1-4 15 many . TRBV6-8 TGTGCCAGCAGTTACTCGTCGGGGAATAATGAAAAACTGTTTTTT CASSYSSGNNEKLFF
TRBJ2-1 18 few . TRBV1 TGCGCCAGCAGCCGCTCTCTGGGGAGCATCGAGAAGACAAGTGAGCAGTTCTTC CASSRSLGSIEKTSEQFF
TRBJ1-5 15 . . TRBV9 TGTGCCAGCAGCATGGGAGTGGGTTTGAATCAGCCCCAGCATTTT CASSMGVGLNQPQHF
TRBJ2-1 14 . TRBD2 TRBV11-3 TGTGCCAGCAGCTTAGATTTGGCTAGCGGAGAGCAGTTCTTC CASSLDLASGEQFF
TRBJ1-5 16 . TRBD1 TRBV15 TGTGCCACCAGCAGAGGACAGGGTGGTGACAATCAGCCCCAGCATTTT CATSRGQGGDNQPQHF
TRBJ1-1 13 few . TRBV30 TGTGCCTGGATTAATTACAGGAACACTGAAGCTTTCTTT CAWINYRNTEAFF
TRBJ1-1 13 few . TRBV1 TGCGCCAGCAGCCAAGCCGGGGCCTTAGGGGCTTTCTTT CASSQAGALGAFF
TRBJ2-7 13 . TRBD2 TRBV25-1 TGTGCCAGCAGGTCCATAGCGGGAGAAGGGCAGTACTTC CASRSIAGEGQYF
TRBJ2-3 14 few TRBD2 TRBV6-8 TGTGCCATCGAAGCGGGGGGGAGCACAGATACGCAGTATTTT CAIEAGGSTDTQYF
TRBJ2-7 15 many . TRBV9 TGTGCCAGCAGCGTTCGGGGGCTAGGTCAATACGAGCAGTACTTC CASSVRGLGQYEQYF
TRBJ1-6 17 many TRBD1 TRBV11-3 TGTGCCAGCAGCTCAGGACAGGGGACGGCCTATAATTCACCCCTCCACTTT CASSSGQGTAYNSPLHF
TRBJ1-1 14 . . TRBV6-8 TGTGCCAGCAGTTCTCCCGCCGTGAACACTGAAGCTTTCTTT CASSSPAVNTEAFF
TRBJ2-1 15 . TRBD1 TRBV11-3 TGTGCCAGCAGCTTGACAGGGTTCGCCTACAATGAGCAGTTCTTC CASSLTGFAYNEQFF
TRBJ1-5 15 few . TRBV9 TGTGCCAGCAGCGTAGGAGGCAGGGGCGATCAGCCCCAGCATTTT CASSVGGRGDQPQHF
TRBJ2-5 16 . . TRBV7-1 TGTGCCAGCAGCGCCACAGCAGGGCGACCCCAGGGGACCCAGTACTTC CASSATAGRPQGTQYF
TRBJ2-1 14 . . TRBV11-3 TGTGCCAGCAGCTTAGAGGGGGGCTACAATGAGCAGTTCTTC CASSLEGGYNEQFF
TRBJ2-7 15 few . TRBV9 TGTGCCAGCAGCGTACAACAGGGTCTTTGGAACGAGCAGTACTTC CASSVQQGLWNEQYF